The source of this TCR beta chain is a study of blood T cell repertoires in COVID-19. Study background: Some COVID-19 samples were acute and others convalescent; all came from the United States, Italy and Spain. PBMCs, B-cell-depleted T cells, or T cells were the source of the cDNA or gDNA that made up the material.

This CDR3 region has 16 residues. The germline V gene encodes CDR1 LNHDA and CDR2 SQIVND (reference sequence). After removal of 3 bases from V and 0 bases from J, the junction contained 1 base not matched to a gene. TCRdb's copy holds only in-frame clones and misses some; the assay was immunoSEQ multiplex PCR. The table lists around 310,000 clones, 89% of them singletons. This receptor was identified in a woman between 55 and 75 years old with acute or convalescent COVID-19. Sequencing input: peripheral blood. The chain recombines TRBV19 with TRBJ2-1; 11 bases map to TRBD2. CDR3 amino acids: CASSILAGGSYNEQFF. The CDR3 nucleotides are TGTGCCAGTAGTATTCTAGCGGGAGGCTCCTACAATGAGCAGTTCTTC. Filled out from reference TRBV19 and TRBJ2-1, the complete variable domain reads DGGITQSPKYLFRKEGQNVTLSCEQNLNHDAMYWYRQDPGQGLRLIYYSQIVNDFQKGDIAEGYSVSREKKESFPLTVTSAQKNPTAFYLCASSILAGGSYNEQFFGPGTRLTVL.